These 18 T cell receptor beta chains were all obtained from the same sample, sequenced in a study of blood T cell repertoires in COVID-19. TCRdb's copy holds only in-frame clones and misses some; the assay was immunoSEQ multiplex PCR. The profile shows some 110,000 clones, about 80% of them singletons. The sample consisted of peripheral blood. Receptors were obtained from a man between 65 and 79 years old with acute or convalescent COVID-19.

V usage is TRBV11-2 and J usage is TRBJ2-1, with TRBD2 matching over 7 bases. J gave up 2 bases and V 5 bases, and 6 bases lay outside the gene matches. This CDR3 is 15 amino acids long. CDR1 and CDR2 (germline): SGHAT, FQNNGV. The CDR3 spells CASSTRLAPYNEQFF. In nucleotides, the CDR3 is TGTGCCAGCAGCACCCGACTAGCACCCTACAATGAGCAGTTCTTC.

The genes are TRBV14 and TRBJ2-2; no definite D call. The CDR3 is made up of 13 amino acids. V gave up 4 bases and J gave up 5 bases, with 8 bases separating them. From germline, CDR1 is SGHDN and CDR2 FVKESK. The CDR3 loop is CASSRPWTGELFF. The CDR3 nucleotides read TGTGCCAGCAGCCGGCCGTGGACCGGGGAGCTGTTTTTT.

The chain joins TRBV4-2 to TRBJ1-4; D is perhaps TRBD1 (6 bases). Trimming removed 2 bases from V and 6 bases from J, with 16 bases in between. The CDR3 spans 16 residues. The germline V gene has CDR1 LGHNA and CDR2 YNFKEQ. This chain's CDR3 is CASSQQKRGGDEKLFF. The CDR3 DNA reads TGTGCCAGCAGCCAACAAAAGAGGGGGGGAGATGAAAAACTGTTTTTT.

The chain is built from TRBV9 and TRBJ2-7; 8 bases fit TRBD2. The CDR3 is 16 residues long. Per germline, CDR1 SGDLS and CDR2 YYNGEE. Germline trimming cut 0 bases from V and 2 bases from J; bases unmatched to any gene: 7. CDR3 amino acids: CASSVGGSGGAYEQYF. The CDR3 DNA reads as TGTGCCAGCAGCGTAGGGGGGAGCGGGGGAGCCTACGAGCAGTACTTC.

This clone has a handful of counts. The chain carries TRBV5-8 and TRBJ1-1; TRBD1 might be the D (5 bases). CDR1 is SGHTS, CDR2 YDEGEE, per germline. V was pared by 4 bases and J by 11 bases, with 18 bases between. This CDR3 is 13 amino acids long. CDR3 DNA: TGTGCCAGCAGCCGTAGGGGCCATCAAGGGGCTTTCTTT. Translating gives CASSRRGHQGAFF.

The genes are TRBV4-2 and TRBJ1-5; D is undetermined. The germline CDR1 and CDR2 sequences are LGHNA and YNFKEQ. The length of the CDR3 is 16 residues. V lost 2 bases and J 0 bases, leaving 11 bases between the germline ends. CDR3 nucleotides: TGTGCCAGCAGCCAACGAGCGTTATCTAGCAATCAGCCCCAGCATTTT. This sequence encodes CASSQRALSSNQPQHF.

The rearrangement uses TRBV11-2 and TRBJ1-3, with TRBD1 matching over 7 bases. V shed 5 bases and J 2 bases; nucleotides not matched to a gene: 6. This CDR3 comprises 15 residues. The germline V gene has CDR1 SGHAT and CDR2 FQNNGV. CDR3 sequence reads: CASSATGDAGNTIYF. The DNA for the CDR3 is TGTGCCAGCAGCGCCACAGGGGACGCTGGAAACACCATATATTTT.

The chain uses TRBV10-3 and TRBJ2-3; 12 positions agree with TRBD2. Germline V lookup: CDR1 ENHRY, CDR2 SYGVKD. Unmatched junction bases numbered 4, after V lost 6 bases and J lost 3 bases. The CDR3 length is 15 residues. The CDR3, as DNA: TGTGCCATCAGCCTAGGGACTAGCGGGACAGATACGCAGTATTTT. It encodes CAISLGTSGTDTQYF.

The CDR3 loop is CASSLIVSPGTEAFF. The CDR3 DNA reads TGCGCCAGCAGCTTGATTGTCTCCCCGGGGACTGAAGCTTTCTTT. The V and J genes are TRBV5-1 and TRBJ1-1, with D hard to call. The CDR3 has 15 residues. CDR1 and CDR2 (germline): SGHRS, YFSETQ. Trimming removed 1 base at V and 5 bases at J, with 15 bases between.

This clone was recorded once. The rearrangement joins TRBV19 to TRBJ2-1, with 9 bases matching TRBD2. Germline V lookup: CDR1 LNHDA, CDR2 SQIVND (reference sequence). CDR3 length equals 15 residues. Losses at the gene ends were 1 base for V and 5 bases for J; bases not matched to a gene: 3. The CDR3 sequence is CASSIVSGSHNEQFF. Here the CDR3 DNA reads TGTGCCAGTAGTATAGTTAGCGGGAGTCACAATGAGCAGTTCTTC.

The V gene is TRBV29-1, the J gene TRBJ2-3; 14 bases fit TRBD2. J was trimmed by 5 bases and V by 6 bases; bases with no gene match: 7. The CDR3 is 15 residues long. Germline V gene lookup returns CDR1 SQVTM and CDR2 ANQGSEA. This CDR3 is CSVLGLAGGGDTQYF. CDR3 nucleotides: TGCAGCGTCCTCGGACTAGCGGGAGGTGGAGATACGCAGTATTTT.

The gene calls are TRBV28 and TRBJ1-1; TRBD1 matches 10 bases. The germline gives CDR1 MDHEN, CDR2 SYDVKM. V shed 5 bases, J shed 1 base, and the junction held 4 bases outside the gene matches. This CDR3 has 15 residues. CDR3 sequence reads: CASSPRTGGNTEAFF. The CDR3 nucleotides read TGTGCCAGCAGTCCTAGGACAGGGGGGAACACTGAAGCTTTCTTT.

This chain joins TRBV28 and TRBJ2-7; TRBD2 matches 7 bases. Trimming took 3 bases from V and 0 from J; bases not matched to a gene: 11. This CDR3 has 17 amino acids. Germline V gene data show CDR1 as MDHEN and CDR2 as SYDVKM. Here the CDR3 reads CASSFSILAASSYEQYF. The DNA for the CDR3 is TGTGCCAGCAGTTTCTCCATCCTAGCGGCGAGCTCCTACGAGCAGTACTTC.

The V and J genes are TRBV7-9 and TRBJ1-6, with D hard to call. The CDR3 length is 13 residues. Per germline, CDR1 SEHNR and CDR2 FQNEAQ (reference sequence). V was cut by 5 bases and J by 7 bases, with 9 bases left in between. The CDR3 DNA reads TGTGCCAGCAGCCCCCAGGCGAATTCACCCCTCCACTTT. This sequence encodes CASSPQANSPLHF.

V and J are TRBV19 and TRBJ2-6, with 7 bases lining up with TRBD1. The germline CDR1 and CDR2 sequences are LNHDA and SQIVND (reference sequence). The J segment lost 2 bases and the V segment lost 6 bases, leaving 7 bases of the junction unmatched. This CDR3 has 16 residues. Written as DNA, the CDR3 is TGTGCCAGTAGGAACAGACAGGGCACTGGGGCCAACGTCCTGACTTTC. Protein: CASRNRQGTGANVLTF.

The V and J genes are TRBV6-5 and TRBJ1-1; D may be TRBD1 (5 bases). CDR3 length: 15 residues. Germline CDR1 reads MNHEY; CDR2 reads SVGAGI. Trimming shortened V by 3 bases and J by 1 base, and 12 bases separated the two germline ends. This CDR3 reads CASSYSDRWNTEAFF. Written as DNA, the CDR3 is TGTGCCAGCAGTTATAGTGACAGATGGAACACTGAAGCTTTCTTT.

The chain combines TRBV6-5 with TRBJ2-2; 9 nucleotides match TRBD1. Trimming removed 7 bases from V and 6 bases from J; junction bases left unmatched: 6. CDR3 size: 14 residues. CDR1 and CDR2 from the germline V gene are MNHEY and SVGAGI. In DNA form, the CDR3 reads TGTGCCAGCACCGGACAGGGGTGGTCCGGGGAGCTGTTTTTT. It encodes CASTGQGWSGELFF.

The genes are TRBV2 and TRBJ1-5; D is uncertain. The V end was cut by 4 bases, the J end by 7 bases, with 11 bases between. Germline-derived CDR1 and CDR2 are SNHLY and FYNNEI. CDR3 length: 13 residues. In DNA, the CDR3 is TGTGCCAGCAGTGGAGGGCCTGGACAGCCCCAGCATTTT. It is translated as CASSGGPGQPQHF.